Shown below are 15 T cell receptor beta chains from a single sample sequenced in a study of T cell responses to AZD1222 COVID-19 vaccine. This table comes from immunoSEQ multiplex PCR, and its TCRdb copy is limited to in-frame clones, with some not included. The data show over 100,000 clones, 90% to 95% seen once. The specimen comprised peripheral blood, sampled on day 0 of AZD1222 vaccination. Source of these receptors: an adult in good health.

J is TRBJ2-2 and V is TRBV6-4, with TRBD1 as a possible D gene (5 bases). Germline lookup yields CDR1 MRHNA and CDR2 SNTAGT. Trimming stripped 3 bases from V and 6 bases from J, with 8 bases between. This CDR3 is 13 amino acids long. The CDR3 region is CASSETASGELFF. The DNA of the CDR3 is TGTGCCAGCAGTGAGACAGCCTCCGGGGAGCTGTTTTTT.

The chain couples TRBV28 to TRBJ1-1; tentatively, D is TRBD1 (6 bases). The CDR3 has 12 amino acids. Per the germline V gene, CDR1 is MDHEN and CDR2 is SYDVKM. The ends were cut back, 2 bases at V and 8 bases at J, with 9 bases in the middle. The CDR3 is CASSLGGREAFF. The CDR3, as DNA: TGTGCCAGCAGTTTAGGGGGCAGGGAAGCTTTCTTT.

The chain couples TRBV27 to TRBJ1-2, with D possibly being TRBD1 (6 bases). The V gene lost 5 bases and the J gene lost 4 bases, with 23 bases spanning the gap. This CDR3 has 17 residues. Germline CDR1 and CDR2: MNHEY and SMNVEV (reference sequence). The CDR3 bases are TGTGCCAGCAGTAGACAGGCACAGTCATTAGTCGGCTATGGCTACACCTTC. Translation gives CASSRQAQSLVGYGYTF.

V and J are TRBV19 and TRBJ2-3; 8 bases are a match to TRBD2. J gave up 4 bases and V 7 bases, and 10 bases lay outside the gene matches. Germline V gene data show CDR1 as LNHDA and CDR2 as SQIVND (reference sequence). The CDR3 totals 15 residues. The CDR3, as DNA: TGTGCCAGTACTACCTCGGGAGGGGTTGCAGATACGCAGTATTTT. It yields the protein CASTTSGGVADTQYF.

The chain recombines TRBV13 with TRBJ2-2, with 9 bases fitting TRBD1. The length of the CDR3 is 15 residues. The junction had 6 bases not matched to a gene; V was cut back by 8 bases and J by 2 bases. From germline, CDR1 is PRHDT and CDR2 FYEKMQ (reference sequence). CDR3 nucleotides: TGTGCCAGCGTTTCGGGACAGGGTAACACCGGGGAGCTGTTTTTT. Its protein is CASVSGQGNTGELFF.

In its sample, this clone was seen once. The V gene is TRBV2, the J gene TRBJ2-7; no clear D gene. With 5 bases removed from V and 0 bases from J, the gap between germline ends came to 2 bases. The CDR3 contains 11 residues. The V gene's germline CDR1 is SNHLY and CDR2 FYNNEI. In DNA, the CDR3 is TGTGCCAGCAGTAGCTCCTACGAGCAGTACTTC. It codes for CASSSSYEQYF. Based on the CDR3 plus reference TRBV2 and TRBJ2-7, the full variable domain is EPEVTQTPSHQVTQMGQEVILRCVPISNHLYFYWYRQILGQKVEFLVSFYNNEISEKSEIFDDQFSVERPDGSNFTLKIRSTKLEDSAMYFCASSSSYEQYFGPGTRLTVT.

The chain uses TRBV7-3 and TRBJ2-3, with D unclear. The CDR3 totals 14 residues. The germline V and J ends were trimmed by 2 bases and 4 bases, with 10 bases remaining between them. Germline V CDR1 and CDR2: SGHTA, FQGTGA. CDR3 region: CASSLDTAPDTQYF. In nucleotides, the CDR3 is TGTGCCAGCAGCTTAGATACGGCCCCAGATACGCAGTATTTT.

The V gene is TRBV7-2, the J gene TRBJ2-5, with TRBD1 as a possible D gene (6 bases). Trimming took off 7 bases at V and 0 bases at J, with 18 bases between the two ends. The CDR3 sequence is 16 residues long. Germline V CDR1 and CDR2: SGHTA, FQGNSA. CDR3 amino acids: CASTSERRDNQETQYF. For the CDR3, the DNA is TGTGCCAGCACTTCAGAACGCCGGGACAACCAAGAGACCCAGTACTTC.

Only one count was recorded for this clone. The chain links TRBV2 to TRBJ1-2; the match to TRBD1 covers 9 bases. Trimming cost V 8 bases and J 8 bases; bases outside gene matches: 9. In germline, CDR1 is SNHLY, CDR2 FYNNEI. This CDR3 has 13 residues. CDR3 sequence: CASPRGQGRGYTF. The CDR3 bases are TGTGCCAGCCCGAGGGGACAGGGAAGGGGCTACACCTTC.

V gene TRBV6-5 combines with J gene TRBJ1-1, with D perhaps matching TRBD1 (6 bases). Germline V gives CDR1 MNHEY, CDR2 SVGAGI. The CDR3 has 11 amino acids. V was cut by 8 bases and J by 4 bases, with 8 bases left in between. The CDR3 sequence: CASRGGTEAFF. CDR3 coding DNA: TGTGCCAGCCGAGGGGGCACTGAAGCTTTCTTT.

V is TRBV27 and J is TRBJ2-5; a weak D match, TRBD2 (5 bases). The germline V gene has CDR1 MNHEY and CDR2 SMNVEV (reference sequence). CDR3 length equals 15 residues. Trimming removed 2 bases from V and 5 bases from J, with 15 bases in between. The CDR3 DNA reads TGTGCCAGCAGTTTACTGGGCGGAGGTCGGGAGACCCAGTACTTC. Translation: CASSLLGGGRETQYF.

As DNA, the CDR3 is TGTGCCAGCAGTCTCCCGGGGGATACGCAGTATTTT. Its translation is CASSLPGDTQYF. The rearrangement joins TRBV11-3 to TRBJ2-3, with D possibly matching TRBD2 (5 bases). The ends were cut back, 6 bases at V and 6 bases at J, with 10 bases in the middle. CDR1 and CDR2 (germline): SGHNT, YENEEA. The CDR3 spans 12 residues.

The rearrangement links TRBV29-1 to TRBJ1-2; unclear D gene. The CDR3 length is 11 residues. The germline V and J ends were trimmed by 7 bases and 4 bases, with 10 bases remaining between them. Germline V lookup: CDR1 SQVTM, CDR2 ANQGSEA. CDR3 region: CSALDGYGYTF. The CDR3 DNA follows: TGCAGCGCTCTGGACGGCTATGGCTACACCTTC.

As DNA, the CDR3 is TGCGCCAGCAGCCCGACAGGGCAGTCTGAAGCTTTCTTT. The encoded protein is CASSPTGQSEAFF. The chain is built from TRBV5-1 and TRBJ1-1; 7 bases agree with TRBD1. The CDR3 is 13 residues long. Per the germline V gene, CDR1 is SGHRS and CDR2 is YFSETQ. J gave up 6 bases and V 4 bases, and 6 bases lay outside the gene matches.

This clone was seen once. J is TRBJ1-1 and V is TRBV5-1; D unresolved. The length of the CDR3 is 16 residues. Looked up from germline, CDR1 is SGHRS and CDR2 is YFSETQ. Trimming removed 0 bases from V and 2 bases from J, with 14 bases in between. In nucleotides, the CDR3 is TGCGCCAGCAGCTTGGTAGGCGACTATAGAAACACTGAAGCTTTCTTT. Its translation is CASSLVGDYRNTEAFF. The variable domain in full, with the rest retrieved from reference TRBV5-1 and TRBJ1-1, is KAGVTQTPRYLIKTRGQQVTLSCSPISGHRSVSWYQQTPGQGLQFLFEYFSETQRNKGNFPGRFSGRQFSNSRSEMNVSTLELGDSALYLCASSLVGDYRNTEAFFGQGTRLTVV.